This paragraph reports one T cell receptor beta chain. What antigen it recognizes has not been identified. No quality values exist for individual bases; no much larger clone is one base distant. This specimen comes from a study of blood T cell repertoires in COVID-19 (dated by TCRdb to 2018 to 2020). Regarding the complete study: The collaborator samples originated in the United States, Italy and Spain and spanned the acute and convalescent phases of COVID-19. The material from the prospective study consisted of cDNA or gDNA derived from T cells, B-cell-depleted T cells, or PBMCs. The dataset comprised deeply sampled blood TCRbeta repertoires from subjects exposed to, actively infected with, or recovered from COVID-19. The repertoires were released in a freely available public database meant as a resource for research on the immune response to SARS-CoV-2. The samples were drawn from the first 160 participants of the ongoing ImmuneRACE study and from over a thousand subjects provided by 6 global collaborators. Sample metadata almost always included a de-identified subject ID, COVID-19 status, age in years and sex. Where available, HLA class I and class II types were obtained from metadata supplied by the sample provider rather than from assay-based typing.

TCRbeta CDR3 regions were amplified from genomic DNA by means of the immunoSEQ Assay, a bias-controlled multiplex PCR. Concerning the study's data processing: Within the assay, amplification of reference gene primers was used to estimate how many nucleated cells each sample contained. To quantify the absolute abundance of each unique TCRbeta CDR3 rearrangement, sequence reads were collapsed and filtered. For each sample, productive Simpson clonality was calculated as the square root of Simpson's diversity index over productive rearrangements. TCRdb carries this immuneACCESS record with in-frame sequences only. Its versions omit some clonotypes, under half of them owing to an unresolved V gene in the studies checked, with the rest unexplained. The V and J calls and clone size were taken over from that table, and D and trimming were inferred from the DNA. This sample is represented by roughly 190,000 clones; more than 75% of them were singletons. About 17% of the sample belongs to the ten largest clones.

In the prospective study, participants were about 18 to 95 years old, resided in 20 to 30 geographic areas of the United States, and were enrolled through a virtual design. In the prospective study, cohorts were assigned on the basis of participant-reported clinical history obtained from a screening survey and a study questionnaire. Mobile phlebotomists in the prospective study collected whole blood, serum and a nasopharyngeal or oropharyngeal swab from every participant. Prospective study participants could optionally give additional blood draws and questionnaires over an approximately two-month period. Prospective study blood samples were shipped either frozen or at room temperature before DNA extraction. From its cysteine to its phenylalanine, the CDR3 spans 15 amino acids. Only the CDR3 DNA stays, 45 bases, in frame from base 1. General study outcomes and caveats: The amount of clinical and demographic metadata varied by source and participant and was provided uncurated.

The sequence joins TRBV21-1 to TRBJ1-5; the listed D gene, TRBD1, was not tested against the DNA. TRBV21-1 is a documented pseudogene. The receptor was isolated from a woman aged 45-65 years with acute COVID-19. The sequencing sample was made of PBMCs or T cells enriched from blood (not recorded which). The CDR3 loop reads CASSKPGQGSQPQHF. The DNA sequence is given as TGTGCCAGCAGCAAACCGGGACAGGGAAGCCAGCCCCAGCATTTT.